This T cell receptor beta chain comes out of a study of T cells in tuberculosis. The J segment lost 1 base and the V segment lost 5 bases, leaving 3 bases of the junction unmatched. The CDR3 consists of 15 residues. The germline CDR1 and CDR2 sequences are SGHTA and FQGNSA. Cells were sorted from thawed PBMC rested overnight and stained with GMM-loaded CD1B tetramer, viability dye and anti-CD3. The CD1B tetramers carried C32 glucose monomycolate purified from Rhodococcus equi. TCRdb's table, derived via immunoSEQ multiplex PCR, lists solely in-frame clones and lacks some. The repertoire has approximately 100,000 clones, roughly 91% of them found once; the top ten carry under 2.5%.

This TCR derives from an adult woman with latent tuberculosis. The sequenced sample consisted of CD1b-GMM tetramer-negative cells sorted from PBMCs. The chain links TRBV7-2 to TRBJ2-2, with 8 nucleotides matching TRBD1. The CDR3 loop reads CASSTGQGNTGELFF. CDR3 sequence (DNA): TGTGCCAGCAGCACTGGACAGGGGAACACCGGGGAGCTGTTTTTT. Full variable domain (rest looked up from reference TRBV7-2 and TRBJ2-2): GAGVSQSPSNKVTEKGKDVELRCDPISGHTALYWYRQSLGQGLEFLIYFQGNSAPDKSGLPSDRFSAERTGGSVSTLTIQRTQQEDSAVYLCASSTGQGNTGELFFGEGSRLTVL.